These 21 T cell receptor beta chains came from one sample sequenced in a study of blood T cell repertoires in COVID-19. Only in-frame clones appear in the TCRdb table, and some are missing; sequencing was by immunoSEQ multiplex PCR. Altogether about 270,000 clones are present, roughly 84% being singletons, with the ten largest covering 3.1%. The material sequenced was peripheral blood. These receptors were obtained from a woman younger than 35 with acute or convalescent COVID-19.

The CDR3 DNA sequence: TGTGCCAGTAGTTGGTCTAGCGGCACAGATACGCAGTATTTT. This codes for CASSWSSGTDTQYF. V is TRBV19 and J is TRBJ2-3; TRBD2 is a possible D gene (6 bases). Germline V gives CDR1 LNHDA, CDR2 SQIVND (reference sequence). The V gene lost 5 bases and the J gene lost 1 base, with 10 bases spanning the gap. This CDR3 comprises 14 residues.

The chain joins TRBV24-1 to TRBJ2-1; 10 bases match TRBD1. Germline lookup yields CDR1 KGHDR and CDR2 SFDVKD. This CDR3 comprises 18 residues. V trimming: 4 bases; J trimming: 8 bases; junction bases outside the gene matches: 16. In DNA, the CDR3 is TGTGCCACCAGTGACCCCAGACCGGGACAGGGGATTAGGGATGAGCAGTTCTTC. Its protein product is CATSDPRPGQGIRDEQFF.

The CDR3: CASSFLGAGRAEETQYF. Written as DNA, the CDR3 is TGTGCCAGCAGCTTCCTTGGGGCAGGTAGGGCGGAAGAGACCCAGTACTTC. The chain combines TRBV5-6 with TRBJ2-5, with D perhaps TRBD1 (5 bases). Germline loops: CDR1 SGHDT, CDR2 YYEEEE. Trimming stripped 2 bases from V and 3 bases from J, with 20 bases between. This CDR3 spans 17 amino acids.

The DNA of the CDR3 is TGTGCCAGCAGCTTTAGGGGCGGCTATGGCTACACCTTC. Translated: CASSFRGGYGYTF. V and J are TRBV7-2 and TRBJ1-2, with a weak D call TRBD1 (5 bases). Germline loops: CDR1 SGHTA, CDR2 FQGNSA. V lost 3 bases and J lost 4, with 9 bases in between. This CDR3 has 13 residues.

This CDR3 reads CASSQDGAGGFRNEQFF. CDR3 sequence (DNA): TGCGCCAGCAGCCAAGATGGGGCGGGAGGTTTTCGGAATGAGCAGTTCTTC. The chain couples TRBV4-1 to TRBJ2-1, with 8 bases that match TRBD2. The ends lost 0 bases at V and 7 bases at J; junction bases unmatched: 11. Germline V lookup: CDR1 MGHRA, CDR2 YSYEKL. The CDR3 consists of 17 residues.

The chain couples TRBV29-1 to TRBJ2-7; 9 bases map to TRBD1. From germline, CDR1 is SQVTM and CDR2 ANQGSEA. The ends lost 6 bases at V and 4 bases at J; junction bases unmatched: 10. The CDR3 contains 14 residues. CDR3 DNA: TGCAGCGTGGAATACCGGGACAGGGAGTACGAGCAGTACTTC. This translates into CSVEYRDREYEQYF.

The chain combines TRBV3-1 (or the pseudogene TRBV3-2) with TRBJ2-1, with D tentatively TRBD1 (5 bases). The germline gives CDR1 LGHDT, CDR2 YNNKEL (reference sequence). The CDR3 covers 15 residues. V lost 1 base, J lost 4 bases, and 11 bases lay in between. CDR3: CASSQGFRAYNEQFF. CDR3 DNA sequence: TGTGCCAGCAGCCAAGGGTTCAGGGCATACAATGAGCAGTTCTTC.

V gene TRBV6-5 combines with J gene TRBJ1-2; D perhaps matches TRBD1 (6 bases). Germline CDR1 MNHEY, CDR2 SVGAGI. This CDR3 spans 12 amino acids. Trimming removed 6 bases from V and 5 bases from J, with 10 bases in between. CDR3 sequence reads: CASRDRLYGYTF. For the CDR3, the DNA is TGTGCCAGCAGGGACAGATTGTATGGCTACACCTTC.

This chain uses TRBV7-8 with TRBJ1-1, with 9 bases fitting TRBD1. The CDR3 is 16 residues long. Trimming removed 5 bases from V and 4 bases from J; junction bases left unmatched: 11. Germline V gene lookup returns CDR1 SGHVS and CDR2 FQNEAQ. CDR3 in amino acids: CASSRDRAAGGTEAFF. The CDR3 DNA follows: TGTGCCAGCAGCCGGGACAGGGCCGCAGGGGGCACTGAAGCTTTCTTT.

V gene TRBV5-5 combines with J gene TRBJ2-7; D is ambiguous. The CDR3 is 14 amino acids. CDR1 is SGHKS and CDR2 is YYEKEE in the germline V gene (reference sequence). V lost 1 base and J 3 bases, leaving 11 bases between the germline ends. The chain's CDR3 is CASSLNAINYEQYF. DNA for the CDR3: TGTGCCAGCAGCTTGAACGCGATCAACTACGAGCAGTACTTC.

The chain employs TRBV27 and TRBJ2-6; a weak D match, TRBD1 (6 bases). V was cut by 6 bases and J by 0 bases, with 15 bases left in between. CDR3 size: 17 residues. The V gene's germline CDR1 is MNHEY and CDR2 SMNVEV (reference sequence). CDR3 protein: CASSTGTYYSGANVLTF. In DNA, the CDR3 is TGTGCCAGCAGCACCGGGACATATTACTCTGGGGCCAACGTCCTGACTTTC.

V is TRBV4-2 and J is TRBJ1-2, with a possible D match to TRBD1 (6 bases). V was trimmed by 4 bases and J by 2 bases, leaving 11 bases between them. Germline CDR1 is LGHNA and CDR2 is YNFKEQ. This CDR3 spans 14 amino acids. The CDR3: CASSPPGANYGYTF. The CDR3 DNA follows: TGTGCCAGCAGCCCCCCAGGGGCGAACTATGGCTACACCTTC.

The gene calls are TRBV7-8 and TRBJ1-5; a weak D match, TRBD1 (5 bases). V was pared by 4 bases and J by 3 bases, with 13 bases between. Per the germline V gene, CDR1 is SGHVS and CDR2 is FQNEAQ. The CDR3 has 15 amino acids. The CDR3 spells CASSWGVSFNQPQHF. CDR3 coding DNA: TGTGCCAGCAGCTGGGGGGTGTCCTTCAATCAGCCCCAGCATTTT.

This clone was detected only a few times. As DNA, the CDR3 is TGTGCCAGCAGCCTACGCGCTAGCGGGAGGCTTGCAGAGCAGTTCTTC. Its protein product is CASSLRASGRLAEQFF. V usage is TRBV11-2 and J usage is TRBJ2-1; 11 positions match TRBD2. The trim removed 5 bases at V and 10 bases at J, leaving 13 bases unmatched. There are 16 residues in the CDR3. The V gene's germline CDR1 is SGHAT and CDR2 FQNNGV.

J is TRBJ1-3 and V is TRBV19, with a weak D call TRBD1 (5 bases). V lost 11 bases and J 0 bases, leaving 14 bases between the germline ends. This CDR3 has 14 residues. In germline, CDR1 is LNHDA, CDR2 SQIVND (reference sequence). The CDR3 protein is CAAQKGVSGNTIYF. In DNA form, the CDR3 reads TGTGCCGCCCAAAAAGGGGTCTCTGGAAACACCATATATTTT.

This chain joins TRBV18 and TRBJ1-6, with TRBD1 matching over 8 bases. The germline V gene has CDR1 KGHSH and CDR2 LQKENI. Trimming at V came to 2 bases and at J to 10 bases, leaving 7 bases not matched to a gene. The CDR3 loop spans 15 amino acids. The CDR3 bases are TGTGCCAGCTCACCAGGACAGGGAAAACGCTCACCCCTCCACTTT. This codes for CASSPGQGKRSPLHF.

This chain connects TRBV7-2 to TRBJ2-1, with D maybe TRBD1 (5 bases). Germline V gene lookup returns CDR1 SGHTA and CDR2 FQGNSA. The V end lost 5 bases, the J end lost 2 bases, and 16 bases lay between the germline ends. The CDR3 totals 16 residues. The CDR3 sequence: CASSPPRVIPYNEQFF. In DNA form, the CDR3 reads TGTGCCAGCAGCCCACCCAGGGTTATTCCCTACAATGAGCAGTTCTTC.

This clone was detected a few times. The chain employs TRBV7-2 and TRBJ2-1; tentative D call: TRBD2 (9 bases). V was trimmed by 0 bases and J by 10 bases, leaving 19 bases between them. CDR1 is SGHTA, CDR2 FQGNSA, per germline. The CDR3 runs to 16 residues. The CDR3 DNA is TGTGCCAGCAGCTTAGCGGCCCTAGCGGGACAGGACGAGCAGTTCTTC. Translating it yields CASSLAALAGQDEQFF.

The CDR3 region has the DNA TGTGCCAGCAGCTTAGCGGCAGGGGGGACCTACGAGCAGTACTTC. Protein sequence: CASSLAAGGTYEQYF. The rearrangement joins TRBV7-2 to TRBJ2-7, with D perhaps TRBD1 (7 bases). Germline CDR1 and CDR2: SGHTA and FQGNSA. The V end lost 0 bases, the J end lost 2 bases, and 11 bases lay between the germline ends. The CDR3 loop spans 15 amino acids.

This chain uses TRBV5-1 with TRBJ2-7; 7 bases align to TRBD1. Trimming at V came to 4 bases and at J to 2 bases, leaving 3 bases not matched to a gene. Germline CDR1 reads SGHRS; CDR2 reads YFSETQ. CDR3 length equals 13 residues. As DNA, the CDR3 is TGCGCCAGCAGCGCAGGGACAGCCTACGAGCAGTACTTC. As protein: CASSAGTAYEQYF.

This clone occurred a few times. This rearrangement joins TRBV11-3 to TRBJ2-1; D perhaps matches TRBD2 (5 bases). The V end was cut by 0 bases, the J end by 0 bases, with 15 bases between. CDR1 is SGHNT and CDR2 is YENEEA in the germline V gene. The CDR3 spans 18 residues. Here the CDR3 DNA reads TGTGCCAGCAGCTTAGAGGTGGGAGCTGAGATCTCCTACAATGAGCAGTTCTTC. Protein product: CASSLEVGAEISYNEQFF.